The 11 T cell receptor beta chains reported below all come from one sample, sequenced in a study of shared clonotypes between healthy human individuals. The protocol was immunoSEQ multiplex PCR, while the TCRdb copy is restricted to in-frame clones and leaves out a portion. Among around 83,000 clones listed, 62% were seen once. Material: memory CD8+ T cells sorted from blood. Sample subset: CD45RO+ cells pooled with CCR7-negative TemRA cells. Every receptor here comes from a man between 25 and 39 years old in good health.

This clone was counted only a few times. The V and J genes are TRBV5-6 and TRBJ2-7; D perhaps matches TRBD2 (6 bases). Trimming removed 4 bases from V and 0 bases from J, with 17 bases in between. The germline gives CDR1 SGHDT, CDR2 YYEEEE. The CDR3 spans 16 residues. The CDR3 bases are TGTGCCAGCAGCCCGAGGCGGGACGGTAGCTCCTACGAGCAGTACTTC. This codes for CASSPRRDGSSYEQYF.

V and J are TRBV11-2 and TRBJ2-7; TRBD1 agrees at 8 bases. Trimming took 2 bases from V and 1 from J; bases not matched to a gene: 13. The CDR3 consists of 18 residues. The V gene's germline CDR1 is SGHAT and CDR2 FQNNGV. The CDR3 region is CASSLRLGNRGRSYEQYF. The CDR3 nucleotides are TGTGCCAGCAGCTTACGCCTGGGTAACAGGGGGAGGTCCTACGAGCAGTACTTC. The whole variable domain, remainder taken from reference TRBV11-2 and TRBJ2-7, is EAGVAQSPRYKIIEKRQSVAFWCNPISGHATLYWYQQILGQGPKLLIQFQNNGVVDDSQLPKDRFSAERLKGVDSTLKIQPAKLEDSAVYLCASSLRLGNRGRSYEQYFGPGTRLTVT.

About this clone itself: This could be a read error, since a much larger clone is one nucleotide away. The rearrangement joins TRBV4-2 to TRBJ2-5; D remains ambiguous. The CDR3 runs to 14 residues. Trimming removed 0 bases from V and 5 bases from J, with 10 bases in between. From germline, CDR1 is LGHNA and CDR2 YNFKEQ. CDR3 nucleotide sequence: TGTGCCAGCAGCCAAGATCCTAGTTTTGAGACCCAGTACTTC. This sequence encodes CASSQDPSFETQYF.

This clone was seen at least ten times. The rearrangement uses TRBV6-5 and TRBJ1-5, with D perhaps TRBD1 (6 bases). V lost 6 bases and J 6 bases, leaving 15 bases between the germline ends. CDR1 and CDR2 (germline): MNHEY, SVGAGI. The CDR3 runs to 14 residues. The CDR3 coding sequence is TGTGCCAGCAGCCCCGGGGGGGCAAGTCAGCCCCAGCATTTT. This gives the protein CASSPGGASQPQHF.

This chain links TRBV10-1 with TRBJ2-5; D may be TRBD1 (5 bases). The V end was cut by 0 bases, the J end by 7 bases, with 9 bases between. The CDR3 is 13 residues long. CDR1 WNHNN and CDR2 SYGVQD come from the germline V gene (reference sequence). The CDR3 sequence: CASSESLTGTQYF. The DNA for the CDR3 is TGCGCCAGCAGTGAGTCTCTTACAGGGACCCAGTACTTC.

This clone was counted between two and nine times. The chain carries TRBV11-2 and TRBJ2-2; D is undetermined. Germline V gene data show CDR1 as SGHAT and CDR2 as FQNNGV. V lost 2 bases and J 0 bases, leaving 13 bases between the germline ends. The CDR3 is made up of 17 amino acids. The CDR3 region is CASSLSLGQTNTGELFF. CDR3 DNA: TGTGCCAGCAGCTTAAGCTTAGGGCAGACGAACACCGGGGAGCTGTTTTTT.

As concerns this clone: Only one base separates this from a far larger clonotype, so it likely reflects a read error. Other nucleotide sequences in the sample specify the same CDR3. The rearrangement uses TRBV28 and TRBJ1-2; D not resolved. This CDR3 spans 11 amino acids. Per the germline V gene, CDR1 is MDHEN and CDR2 is SYDVKM. V was cut by 4 bases and J by 2 bases, with 2 bases left in between. CDR3 protein: CASSSNYGYTF. The CDR3 coding sequence is TGTGCCAGCAGTTCCAACTATGGCTACACCTTC.

For this clone: Other DNA sequences in the sample encode the same CDR3. The CDR3 nucleotides are TGTGCCAGCAGTTCCGAGACCCAGTACTTC. Amino acid sequence: CASSSETQYF. The chain uses TRBV25-1 and TRBJ2-5, with D uncertain. The CDR3 runs to 10 residues. Germline V CDR1 and CDR2: MGHDK, SYGVNS. Trimming took off 5 bases at V and 5 bases at J, with 3 bases between the two ends. Using reference TRBV25-1 and TRBJ2-5 for the parts outside the CDR3, the full variable domain is EADIYQTPRYLVIGTGKKITLECSQTMGHDKMYWYQQDPGMELHLIHYSYGVNSTEKGDLSSESTVSRIRTEHFPLTLESARPSHTSQYLCASSSETQYFGPGTRLLVL.

The chain joins TRBV9 to TRBJ2-5; D not resolved. Trimming took off 4 bases at V and 5 bases at J, with 12 bases between the two ends. This CDR3 is 13 amino acids long. In germline, CDR1 is SGDLS, CDR2 YYNGEE. The CDR3: CASSLSYSETQYF. For the CDR3, the DNA is TGTGCCAGCAGCCTTTCTTATTCCGAGACCCAGTACTTC.

The rearrangement uses TRBV5-5 and TRBJ2-7, with D possibly matching TRBD1 (6 bases). The V gene's germline CDR1 is SGHKS and CDR2 YYEKEE (reference sequence). Trimming took off 3 bases at V and 3 bases at J, with 19 bases between the two ends. This CDR3 comprises 16 residues. CDR3 sequence (DNA): TGTGCCAGCAGCTCCGGAACCAGGGGAGTGGACTACGAGCAGTACTTC. Its translation is CASSSGTRGVDYEQYF.

V and J are TRBV7-3 and TRBJ2-2; TRBD2 matches 10 bases. Germline V gene sequence: CDR1 SGHTA, CDR2 FQGTGA. V was pared by 5 bases and J by 1 base, with 19 bases of the junction left unmatched. The CDR3 runs 21 residues. The CDR3 spells CASSVNGRVAGTSENTGELFF. As DNA, the CDR3 is TGTGCCAGCAGCGTGAATGGGAGGGTGGCCGGGACTAGCGAGAACACCGGGGAGCTGTTTTTT.